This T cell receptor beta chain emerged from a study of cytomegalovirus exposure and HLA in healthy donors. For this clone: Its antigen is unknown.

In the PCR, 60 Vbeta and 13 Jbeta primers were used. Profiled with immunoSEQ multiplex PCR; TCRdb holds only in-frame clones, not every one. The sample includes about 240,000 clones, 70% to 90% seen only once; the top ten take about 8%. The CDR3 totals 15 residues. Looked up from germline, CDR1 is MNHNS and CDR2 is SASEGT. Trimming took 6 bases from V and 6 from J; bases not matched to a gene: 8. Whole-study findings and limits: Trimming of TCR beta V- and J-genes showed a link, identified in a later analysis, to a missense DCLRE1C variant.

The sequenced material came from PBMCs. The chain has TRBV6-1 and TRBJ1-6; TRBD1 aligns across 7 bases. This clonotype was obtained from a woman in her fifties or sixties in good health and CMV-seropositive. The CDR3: CASSHPEGANSPLHF. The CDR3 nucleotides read TGTGCCAGCAGCCACCCGGAGGGGGCTAATTCACCCCTCCACTTT.